These 3 T cell receptor beta chains came from one sample sequenced in a study of identical twins. TCRdb recomputed calls from the 5' RACE reads with MiXCR, one row per CDR3 protein. The table includes approximately 500,000 distinct CDR3 sequences, 24% detected once. The sample was also linked to a second study, of T cells expressing NK-cell markers.

Material: CD4+ T cells sorted from blood. The receptors were gathered from a woman younger than 30 in good health.

The V gene is TRBV10-3, the J gene TRBJ2-3, with D uncertain. The length of the CDR3 is 15 residues. The germline gives CDR1 ENHRY, CDR2 SYGVKD. V dropped 0 bases and J dropped 0 bases, with 7 bases sitting between them. The CDR3 sequence is CAISESWQSTDTQYF. CDR3 in DNA: TGTGCCATCAGTGAGTCCTGGCAGAGCACAGATACGCAGTATTTT.

The table lists this clonotype with a few counts. The gene calls are TRBV4-2 and TRBJ1-2; 12 nucleotides match TRBD1. The germline CDR1 and CDR2 sequences are LGHNA and YNFKEQ. The CDR3 consists of 21 residues. The ends lost 2 bases at V and 4 bases at J; junction bases unmatched: 20. Here the CDR3 reads CASSQSPLAGTGGAMGYGYTF. The DNA for the CDR3 is TGTGCCAGCAGCCAATCTCCTCTCGCCGGGACAGGGGGCGCGATGGGCTATGGCTACACCTTC.

The chain recombines TRBV29-1 with TRBJ1-5, with 9 bases identical to TRBD1. Germline lookup yields CDR1 SQVTM and CDR2 ANQGSEA. The CDR3 is made up of 13 amino acids. Trimming removed 5 bases from V and 5 bases from J; junction bases left unmatched: 4. This CDR3 reads CSVQGQGDQPQHF. The DNA for the CDR3 is TGCAGCGTTCAGGGACAGGGTGATCAGCCCCAGCATTTT. Using reference TRBV29-1 and TRBJ1-5 for the parts outside the CDR3, the full variable domain is SAVISQKPSRDICQRGTSLTIQCQVDSQVTMMFWYRQQPGQSLTLIATANQGSEATYESGFVIDKFPISRPNLTFSTLTVSNMSPEDSSIYLCSVQGQGDQPQHFGDGTRLSIL.